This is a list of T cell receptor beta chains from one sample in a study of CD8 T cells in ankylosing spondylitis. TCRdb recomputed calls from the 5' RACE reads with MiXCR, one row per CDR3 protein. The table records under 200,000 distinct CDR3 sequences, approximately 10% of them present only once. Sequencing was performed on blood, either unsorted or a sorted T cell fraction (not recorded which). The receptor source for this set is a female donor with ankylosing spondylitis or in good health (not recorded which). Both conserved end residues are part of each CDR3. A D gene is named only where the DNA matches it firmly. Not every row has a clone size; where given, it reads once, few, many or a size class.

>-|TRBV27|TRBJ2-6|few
TGTGCCAGCAGTTTATGGGGGCCTGGGGCCAACGTCCTGACTTTC
CASSLWGPGANVLTF
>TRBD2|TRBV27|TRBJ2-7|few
TGTGCCAGCAGCCGAGGACTAGCGCTCTACGAGCAGTACTTC
CASSRGLALYEQYF
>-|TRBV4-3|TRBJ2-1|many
TGCGCCAGCAGCCAAGAGGGTATAGAGGAGTTTGCGGATGAGCAGTTCTTC
CASSQEGIEEFADEQFF
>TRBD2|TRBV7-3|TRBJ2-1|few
TGTGCCAGCAGCTTAGCGGCGGGAGCCTACTACAATGAGCAGTTCTTC
CASSLAAGAYYNEQFF
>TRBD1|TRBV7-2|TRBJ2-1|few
TGTGCCAGCAGCTTATATACAGGGGGCAATGAGCAGTTCTTC
CASSLYTGGNEQFF
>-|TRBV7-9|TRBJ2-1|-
TGTGCCAGCAGGGGGACGCGGATCAATGAGCAGTTCTTC
CASRGTRINEQFF
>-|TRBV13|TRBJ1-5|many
TGTGCCAGCAGCTTTCGGGGGCGTCAGCCCCAGCATTTT
CASSFRGRQPQHF
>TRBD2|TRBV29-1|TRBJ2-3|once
TGCAGCGTTGAGGGCGGGCTAGCGGGCTTTAGCACAGATACGCAGTATTTT
CSVEGGLAGFSTDTQYF
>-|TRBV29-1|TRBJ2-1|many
TGCAGCGTTGGGGGGAAGTCCTACAATGAGCAGTTCTTC
CSVGGKSYNEQFF
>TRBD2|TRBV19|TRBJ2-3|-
TGTGCCAGTAGCGGTAGTAGCGGGAGTGTATATACGCAGTATTTT
CASSGSSGSVYTQYF
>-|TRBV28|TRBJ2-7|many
TGTGCCAGCAGTTTGGTGGTATCCGGCGGTGAGCAGTACTTC
CASSLVVSGGEQYF
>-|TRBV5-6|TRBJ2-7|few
TGTGCCAGCAGCTTGATCCAGGGGAGGGAGCAGTACTTC
CASSLIQGREQYF
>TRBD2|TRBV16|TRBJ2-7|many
TGTGCCAGCAGCCATACTAGCGGGAGTTACGAGCAGTACTTC
CASSHTSGSYEQYF
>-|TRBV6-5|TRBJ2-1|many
TGTGCCAGCACCCCCGGGGTTTCGAATGAGCAGTTCTTC
CASTPGVSNEQFF
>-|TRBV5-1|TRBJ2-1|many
TGCGCCAGCAGCTTAGGGCCGTTGTACAATGAGCAGTTCTTC
CASSLGPLYNEQFF
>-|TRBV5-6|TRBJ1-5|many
TGTGCCAGCAGCTTGTCGGAGTGGGGCAATCAGCCCCAGCATTTT
CASSLSEWGNQPQHF
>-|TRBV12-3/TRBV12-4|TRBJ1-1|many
TGTGCCAGCAGCTCCTCCACCAACACTGAAGCTTTCTTT
CASSSSTNTEAFF
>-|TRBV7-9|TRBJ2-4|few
TGTGCCAGCAGCTCACAAGGGGGAATTCTGATAGGAAACATTCAGTACTTC
CASSSQGGILIGNIQYF
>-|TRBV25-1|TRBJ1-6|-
TGTGCCAGCAGTGGAACCGGGAACTATAATTCACCCCTCCACTTT
CASSGTGNYNSPLHF
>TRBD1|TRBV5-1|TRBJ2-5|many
TGCGCCAGCAGCCCCGGGACAGGAGTAGGAGAGACCCAGTACTTC
CASSPGTGVGETQYF
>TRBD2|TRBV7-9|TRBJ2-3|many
TGTGCCAGCAGCTTAGCCGGGACTAGCGGGAGCACAGATACGCAGTATTTT
CASSLAGTSGSTDTQYF
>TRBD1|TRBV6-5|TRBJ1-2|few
TGTGCCAGCAGTAACCGGGACAGCCTTACCTTC
CASSNRDSLTF
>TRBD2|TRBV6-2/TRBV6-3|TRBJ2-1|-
TGTGCCAGCGGGACTAGCGGGATCTACAATGAGCAGTTCTTC
CASGTSGIYNEQFF
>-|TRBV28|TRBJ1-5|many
TGTGCCAGTACAGGGTCAGATAGCAATCAGCCCCAGCATTTT
CASTGSDSNQPQHF
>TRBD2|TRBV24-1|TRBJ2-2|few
TGTGCCACCAGGCTCGGCGGACTAGCGGGAGAGGACGCGAACACCGGGGAGCTGTTTTTT
CATRLGGLAGEDANTGELFF
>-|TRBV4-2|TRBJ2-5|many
TGTGCCAGCAGCCAAGAAAGGTTGGAAGAGACCCAGTACTTC
CASSQERLEETQYF
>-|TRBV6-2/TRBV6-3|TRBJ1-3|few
TGTGCCAGCAGTTACTCGATGGGATCTGGAAACACCATATATTTT
CASSYSMGSGNTIYF
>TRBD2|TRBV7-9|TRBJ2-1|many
TGTGCCAGCAGCTTAGTGGGGACTAGCGGGAGATATGAGCAGTTCTTC
CASSLVGTSGRYEQFF
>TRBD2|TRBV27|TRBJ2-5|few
TGTGCCAGCAGTTTACTAGCGGGAGGGCCTACCGGGACCCAGTACTTC
CASSLLAGGPTGTQYF
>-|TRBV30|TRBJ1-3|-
TGTGCCTGGAGCGATGGCCGCGCCATATATTTT
CAWSDGRAIYF